A single T cell receptor beta chain is shown here with its context. Its antigen is not known. This entry belongs to a study of T cell responses to AZD1222 COVID-19 vaccine. Study-level findings and limits: Among the donors, most were white British and more were female, and clonal diversity was possibly underestimated.

The data were produced by immunoSEQ multiplex PCR, yet TCRdb's version contains in-frame clones alone and is incomplete. The clone table shows under 150,000 clones, with the ten largest holding under 2.5%. V shed 3 bases and J shed 3 bases, with 18 bases lying between them. Germline loops: CDR1 SGHAT, CDR2 FQNNGV. This CDR3 contains 17 residues. The clonotype originates from an adult in good health. The gene calls are TRBV11-2 and TRBJ1-3; D may be TRBD1 (5 bases). The sample taken for sequencing was peripheral blood. The CDR3 DNA reads as TGTGCCAGCAGCTTCTCTGGGGCCGGGTCGGGTGGAAACACCATATATTTT. This gives the protein CASSFSGAGSGGNTIYF.